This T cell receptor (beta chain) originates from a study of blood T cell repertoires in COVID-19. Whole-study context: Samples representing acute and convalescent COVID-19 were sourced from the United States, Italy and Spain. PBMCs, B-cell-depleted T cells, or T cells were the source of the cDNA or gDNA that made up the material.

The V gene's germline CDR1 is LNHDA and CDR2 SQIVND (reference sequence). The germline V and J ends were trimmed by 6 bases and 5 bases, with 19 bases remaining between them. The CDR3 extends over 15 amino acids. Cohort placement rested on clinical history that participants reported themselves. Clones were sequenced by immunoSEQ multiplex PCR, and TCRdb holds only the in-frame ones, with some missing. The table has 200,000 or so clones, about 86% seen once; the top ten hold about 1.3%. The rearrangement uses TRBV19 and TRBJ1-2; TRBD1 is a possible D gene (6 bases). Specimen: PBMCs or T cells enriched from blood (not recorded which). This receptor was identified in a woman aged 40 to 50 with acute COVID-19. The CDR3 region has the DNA TGTGCCAGTAGGAACAGTTGGACAGATATTTATGGCTACACCTTC. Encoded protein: CASRNSWTDIYGYTF.